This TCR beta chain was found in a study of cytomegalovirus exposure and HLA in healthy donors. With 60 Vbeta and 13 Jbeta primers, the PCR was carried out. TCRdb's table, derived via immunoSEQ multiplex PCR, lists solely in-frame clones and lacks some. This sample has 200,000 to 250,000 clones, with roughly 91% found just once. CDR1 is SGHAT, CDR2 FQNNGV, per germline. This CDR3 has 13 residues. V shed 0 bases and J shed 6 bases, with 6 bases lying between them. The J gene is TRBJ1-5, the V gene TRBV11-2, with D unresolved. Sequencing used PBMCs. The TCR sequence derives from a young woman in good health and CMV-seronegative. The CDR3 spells CASSLDPRQPQHF. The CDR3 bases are TGTGCCAGCAGCTTAGATCCTCGTCAGCCCCAGCATTTT.